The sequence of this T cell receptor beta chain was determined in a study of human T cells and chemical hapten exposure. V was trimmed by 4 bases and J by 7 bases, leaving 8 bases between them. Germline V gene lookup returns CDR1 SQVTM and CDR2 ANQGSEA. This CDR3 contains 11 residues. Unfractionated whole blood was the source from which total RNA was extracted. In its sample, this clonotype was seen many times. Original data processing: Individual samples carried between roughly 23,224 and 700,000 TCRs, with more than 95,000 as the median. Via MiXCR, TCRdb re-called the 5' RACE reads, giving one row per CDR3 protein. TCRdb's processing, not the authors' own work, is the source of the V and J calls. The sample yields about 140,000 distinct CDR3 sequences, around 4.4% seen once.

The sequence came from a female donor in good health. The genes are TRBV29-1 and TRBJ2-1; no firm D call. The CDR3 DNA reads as TGCAGCGTTGTCGGTGCGAATGAGCAGTTCTTC. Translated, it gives CSVVGANEQFF.